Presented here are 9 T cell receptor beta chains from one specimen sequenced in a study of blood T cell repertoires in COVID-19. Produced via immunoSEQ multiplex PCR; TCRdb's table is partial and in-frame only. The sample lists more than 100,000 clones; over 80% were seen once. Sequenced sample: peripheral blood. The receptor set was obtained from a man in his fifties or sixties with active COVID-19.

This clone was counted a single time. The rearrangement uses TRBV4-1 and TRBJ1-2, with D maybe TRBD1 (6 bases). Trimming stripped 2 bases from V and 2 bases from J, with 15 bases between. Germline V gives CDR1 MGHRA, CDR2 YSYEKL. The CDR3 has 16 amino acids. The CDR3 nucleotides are TGCGCCAGCAGCCAACCGACAGGAGCTTTAAACTATGGCTACACCTTC. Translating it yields CASSQPTGALNYGYTF.

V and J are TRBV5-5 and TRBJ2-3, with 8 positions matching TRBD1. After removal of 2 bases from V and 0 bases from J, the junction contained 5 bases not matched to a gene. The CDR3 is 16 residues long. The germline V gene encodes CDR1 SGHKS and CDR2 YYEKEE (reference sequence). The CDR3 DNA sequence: TGTGCCAGCAGCTTTAACAGGGGGATAAGCACAGATACGCAGTATTTT. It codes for CASSFNRGISTDTQYF.

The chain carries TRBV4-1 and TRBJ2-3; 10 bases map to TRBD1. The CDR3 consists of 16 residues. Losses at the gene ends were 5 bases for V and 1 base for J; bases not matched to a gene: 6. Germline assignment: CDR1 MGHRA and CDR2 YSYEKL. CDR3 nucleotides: TGCGCCAGCAGCTACCCGACAGGGGGCGGCACAGATACGCAGTATTTT. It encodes CASSYPTGGGTDTQYF.

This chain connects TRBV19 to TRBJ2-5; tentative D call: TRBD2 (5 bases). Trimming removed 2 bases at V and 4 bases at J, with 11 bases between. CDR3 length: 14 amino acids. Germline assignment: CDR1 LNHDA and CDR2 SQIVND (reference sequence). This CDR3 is CASSIISSRETQYF. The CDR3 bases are TGTGCCAGTAGTATAATTTCTAGCCGAGAGACCCAGTACTTC.

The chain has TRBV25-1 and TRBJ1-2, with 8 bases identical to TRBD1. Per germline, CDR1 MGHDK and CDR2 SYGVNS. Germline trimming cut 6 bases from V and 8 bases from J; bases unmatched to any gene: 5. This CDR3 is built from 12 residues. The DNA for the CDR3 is TGTGCCAGCAGAAGGCAGGGGGCAGGCTACACCTTC. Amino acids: CASRRQGAGYTF.

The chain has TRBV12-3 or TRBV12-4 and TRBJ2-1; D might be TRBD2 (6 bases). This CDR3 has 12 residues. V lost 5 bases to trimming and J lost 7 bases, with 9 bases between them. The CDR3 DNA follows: TGTGCCAGCAGTCTCGGAGGGAATGAGCAGTTCTTC. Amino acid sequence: CASSLGGNEQFF.

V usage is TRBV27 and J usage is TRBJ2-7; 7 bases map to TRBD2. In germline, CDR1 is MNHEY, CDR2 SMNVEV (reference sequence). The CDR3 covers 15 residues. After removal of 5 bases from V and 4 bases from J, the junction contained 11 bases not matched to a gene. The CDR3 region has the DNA TGTGCCAGCAGTATGAGCGGGGAGGCTGTATACGAGCAGTACTTC. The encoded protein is CASSMSGEAVYEQYF.

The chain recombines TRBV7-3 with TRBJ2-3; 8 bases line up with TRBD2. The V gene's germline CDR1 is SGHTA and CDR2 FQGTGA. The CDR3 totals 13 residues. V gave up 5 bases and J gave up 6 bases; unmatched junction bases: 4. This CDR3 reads CASSTRGGDTQYF. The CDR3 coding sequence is TGTGCCAGCAGCACTCGGGGGGGCGATACGCAGTATTTT. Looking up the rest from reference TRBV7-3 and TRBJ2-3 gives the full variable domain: GAGVSQTPSNKVTEKGKYVELRCDPISGHTALYWYRQSLGQGPEFLIYFQGTGAADDSGLPNDRFFAVRPEGSVSTLKIQRTERGDSAVYLCASSTRGGDTQYFGPGTRLTVL.

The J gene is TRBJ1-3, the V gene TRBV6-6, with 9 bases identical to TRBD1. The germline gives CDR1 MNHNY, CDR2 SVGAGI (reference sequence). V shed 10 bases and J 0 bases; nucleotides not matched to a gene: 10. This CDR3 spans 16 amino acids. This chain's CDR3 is CATRPGQGLSGNTIYF. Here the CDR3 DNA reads TGTGCCACCAGACCGGGACAGGGCCTCTCTGGAAACACCATATATTTT.